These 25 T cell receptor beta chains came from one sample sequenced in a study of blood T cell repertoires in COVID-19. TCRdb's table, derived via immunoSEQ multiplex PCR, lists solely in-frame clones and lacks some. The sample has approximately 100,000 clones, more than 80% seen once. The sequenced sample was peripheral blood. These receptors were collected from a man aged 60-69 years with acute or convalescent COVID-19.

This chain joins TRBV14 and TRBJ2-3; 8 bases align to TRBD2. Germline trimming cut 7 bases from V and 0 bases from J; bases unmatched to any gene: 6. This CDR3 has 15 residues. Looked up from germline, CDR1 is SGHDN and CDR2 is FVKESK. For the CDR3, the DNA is TGTGCCAGCACTAGCGGGTCCTATAGCACAGATACGCAGTATTTT. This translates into CASTSGSYSTDTQYF.

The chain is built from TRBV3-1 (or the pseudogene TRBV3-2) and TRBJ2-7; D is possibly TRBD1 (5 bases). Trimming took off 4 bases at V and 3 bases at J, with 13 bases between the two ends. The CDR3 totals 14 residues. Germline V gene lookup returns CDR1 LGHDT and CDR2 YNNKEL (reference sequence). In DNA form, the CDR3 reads TGTGCCAGCAGCCGGGGCAGCGAATACTACGAGCAGTACTTC. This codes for CASSRGSEYYEQYF.

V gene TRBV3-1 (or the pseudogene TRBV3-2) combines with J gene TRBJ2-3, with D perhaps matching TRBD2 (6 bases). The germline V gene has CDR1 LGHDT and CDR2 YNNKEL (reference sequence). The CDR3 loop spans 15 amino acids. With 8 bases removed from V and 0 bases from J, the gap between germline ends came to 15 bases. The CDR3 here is CASLNGRVSTDTQYF. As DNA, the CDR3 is TGTGCCAGCCTGAACGGGAGAGTTAGCACAGATACGCAGTATTTT.

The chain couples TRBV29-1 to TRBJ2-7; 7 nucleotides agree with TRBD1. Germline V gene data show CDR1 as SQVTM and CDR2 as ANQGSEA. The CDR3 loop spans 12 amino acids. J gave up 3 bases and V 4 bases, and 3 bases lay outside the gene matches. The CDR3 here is CSVVGDSYEQYV. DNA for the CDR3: TGCAGCGTTGTTGGGGACAGCTACGAGCAGTACGTC.

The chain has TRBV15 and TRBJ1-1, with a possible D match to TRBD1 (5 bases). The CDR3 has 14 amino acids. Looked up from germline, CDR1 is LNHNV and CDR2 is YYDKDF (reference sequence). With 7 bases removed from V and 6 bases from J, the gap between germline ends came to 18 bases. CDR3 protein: CATTPRLEGAEAFF. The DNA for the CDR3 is TGTGCCACCACCCCCAGATTAGAAGGGGCTGAAGCTTTCTTT.

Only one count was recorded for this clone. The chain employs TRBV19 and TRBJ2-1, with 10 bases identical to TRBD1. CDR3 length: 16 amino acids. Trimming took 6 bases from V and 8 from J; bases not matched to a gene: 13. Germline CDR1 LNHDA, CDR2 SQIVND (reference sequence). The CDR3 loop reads CASSNPGQGNSHEQFF. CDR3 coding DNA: TGTGCCAGTAGCAACCCGGGACAGGGGAATTCTCATGAGCAGTTCTTC.

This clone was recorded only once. CDR3 region: CASSPPEGTDTQYF. The CDR3 nucleotides read TGTGCCAGCTCACCGCCGGAGGGCACAGATACGCAGTATTTT. This sequence joins TRBV18 and TRBJ2-3; a possible D gene is TRBD2 (5 bases). The CDR3 length is 14 residues. The germline V gene encodes CDR1 KGHSH and CDR2 LQKENI. V lost 3 bases, J lost 1 base, and 8 bases lay in between.

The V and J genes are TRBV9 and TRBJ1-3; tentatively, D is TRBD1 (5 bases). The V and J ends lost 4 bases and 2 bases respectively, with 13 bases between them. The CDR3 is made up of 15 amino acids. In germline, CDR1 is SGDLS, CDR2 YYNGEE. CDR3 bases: TGTGCCAGCAGCAAAACCGGAGGGGCTGGAAACACCATATATTTT. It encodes CASSKTGGAGNTIYF.

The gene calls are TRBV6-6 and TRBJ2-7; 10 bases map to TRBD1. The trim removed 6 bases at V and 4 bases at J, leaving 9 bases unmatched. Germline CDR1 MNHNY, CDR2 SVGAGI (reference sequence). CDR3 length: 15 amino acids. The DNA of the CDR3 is TGTGCCAGCAGCTCGCCGGACAGGGGGGATTACGAGCAGTACTTC. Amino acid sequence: CASSSPDRGDYEQYF.

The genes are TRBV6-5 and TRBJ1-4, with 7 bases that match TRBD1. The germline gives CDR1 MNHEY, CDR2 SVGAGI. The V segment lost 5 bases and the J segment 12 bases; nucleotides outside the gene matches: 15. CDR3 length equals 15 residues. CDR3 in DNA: TGTGCCAGCAGTCGAAGGAGGGGGCGCGCGGATCAACTGTTTTTT. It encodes CASSRRRGRADQLFF.

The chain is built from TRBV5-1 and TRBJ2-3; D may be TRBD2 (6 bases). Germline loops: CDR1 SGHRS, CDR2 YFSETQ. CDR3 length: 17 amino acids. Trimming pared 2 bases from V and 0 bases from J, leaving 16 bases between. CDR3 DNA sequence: TGCGCCAGCAGCTTAGATCGGAGCGGGCACAGCACAGATACGCAGTATTTT. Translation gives CASSLDRSGHSTDTQYF.

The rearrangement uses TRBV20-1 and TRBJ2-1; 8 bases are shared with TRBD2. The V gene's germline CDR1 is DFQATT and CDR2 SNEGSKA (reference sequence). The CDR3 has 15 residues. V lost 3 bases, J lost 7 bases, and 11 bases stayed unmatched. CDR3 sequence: CSASGSGGPGNEQFF. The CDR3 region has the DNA TGCAGTGCTAGTGGTTCGGGAGGGCCTGGGAATGAGCAGTTCTTC.

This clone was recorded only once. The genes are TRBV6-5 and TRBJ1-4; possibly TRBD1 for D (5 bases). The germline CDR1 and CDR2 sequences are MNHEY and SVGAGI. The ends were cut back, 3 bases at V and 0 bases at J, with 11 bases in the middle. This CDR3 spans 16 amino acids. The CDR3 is CASSYRAGTTNEKLFF. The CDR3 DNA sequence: TGTGCCAGCAGTTATCGGGCAGGGACAACTAATGAAAAACTGTTTTTT.

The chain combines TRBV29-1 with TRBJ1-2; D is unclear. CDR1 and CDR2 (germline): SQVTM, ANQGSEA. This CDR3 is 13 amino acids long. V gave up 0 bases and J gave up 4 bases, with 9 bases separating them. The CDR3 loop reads CSVEDGQAYGYTF. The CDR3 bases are TGCAGCGTTGAAGATGGGCAGGCCTATGGCTACACCTTC.

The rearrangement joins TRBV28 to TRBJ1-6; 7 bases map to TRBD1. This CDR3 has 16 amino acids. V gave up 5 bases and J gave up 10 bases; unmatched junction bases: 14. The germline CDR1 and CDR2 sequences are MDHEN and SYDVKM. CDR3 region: CASSVKTGSKWSPLHF. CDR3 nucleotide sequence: TGTGCCAGCAGTGTAAAGACAGGGTCTAAATGGTCACCCCTCCACTTT.

The CDR3 protein is CASSVDYSGNTIYF. DNA for the CDR3: TGTGCCAGCAGCGTAGATTACTCTGGAAACACCATATATTTT. V is TRBV9 and J is TRBJ1-3; D not resolved. CDR1 and CDR2 from the germline V gene are SGDLS and YYNGEE. This CDR3 contains 14 residues. Between the trimmed V and J ends, which lost 0 bases and 0 bases, there was a span of 4 bases. The full variable domain, with the rest looked up from reference TRBV9 and TRBJ1-3, is DSGVTQTPKHLITATGQRVTLRCSPRSGDLSVYWYQQSLDQGLQFLIQYYNGEERAKGNILERFSAQQFPDLHSELNLSSLELGDSALYFCASSVDYSGNTIYFGEGSWLTVV.

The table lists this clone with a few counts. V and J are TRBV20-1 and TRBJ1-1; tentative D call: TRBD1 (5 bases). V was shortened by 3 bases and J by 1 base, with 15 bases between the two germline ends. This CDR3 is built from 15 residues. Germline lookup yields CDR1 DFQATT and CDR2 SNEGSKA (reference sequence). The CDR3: CSASPPRTGNTEAFF. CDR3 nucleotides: TGCAGTGCTAGTCCCCCCCGTACAGGGAACACTGAAGCTTTCTTT.

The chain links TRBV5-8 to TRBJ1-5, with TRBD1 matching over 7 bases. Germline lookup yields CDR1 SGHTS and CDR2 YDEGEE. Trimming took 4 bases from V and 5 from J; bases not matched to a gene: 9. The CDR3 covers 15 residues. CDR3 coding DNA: TGTGCCAGCAGCGATAGGACAGGAGCCTATCAGCCCCAGCATTTT. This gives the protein CASSDRTGAYQPQHF. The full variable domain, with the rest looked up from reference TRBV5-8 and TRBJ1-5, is EAGVTQSPTHLIKTRGQQATLRCSPISGHTSVYWYQQALGLGLQFLLWYDEGEERNRGNFPPRFSGRQFPNYSSELNVNALELEDSALYLCASSDRTGAYQPQHFGDGTRLSIL.

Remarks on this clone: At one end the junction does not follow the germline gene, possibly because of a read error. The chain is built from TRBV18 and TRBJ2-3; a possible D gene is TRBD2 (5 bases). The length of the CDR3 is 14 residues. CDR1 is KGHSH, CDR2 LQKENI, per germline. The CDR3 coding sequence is TGTGCCAGCTCCCCACGGACTAGCACAGATACGCAGTATTTT. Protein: CASSPRTSTDTQYF.

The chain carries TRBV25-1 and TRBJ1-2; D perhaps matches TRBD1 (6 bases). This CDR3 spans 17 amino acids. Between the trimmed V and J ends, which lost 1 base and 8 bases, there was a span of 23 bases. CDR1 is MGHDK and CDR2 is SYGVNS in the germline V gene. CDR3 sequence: CASSELGRGTPTLGYTF. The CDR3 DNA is TGTGCCAGCAGTGAATTAGGTAGGGGGACCCCCACGTTGGGCTACACCTTC.

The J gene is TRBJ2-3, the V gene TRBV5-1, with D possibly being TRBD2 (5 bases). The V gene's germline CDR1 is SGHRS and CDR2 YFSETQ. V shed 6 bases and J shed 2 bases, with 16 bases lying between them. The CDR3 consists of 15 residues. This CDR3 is CASTPERRNTDTQYF. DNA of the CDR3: TGCGCCAGCACTCCTGAGCGGAGAAACACAGATACGCAGTATTTT.

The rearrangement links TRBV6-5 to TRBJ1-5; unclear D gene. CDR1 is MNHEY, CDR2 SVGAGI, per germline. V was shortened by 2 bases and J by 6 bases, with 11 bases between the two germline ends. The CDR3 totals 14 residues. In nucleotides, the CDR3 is TGTGCCAGCAGTTACCAGCCCCGGGGTCAGCCCCAGCATTTT. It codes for CASSYQPRGQPQHF.

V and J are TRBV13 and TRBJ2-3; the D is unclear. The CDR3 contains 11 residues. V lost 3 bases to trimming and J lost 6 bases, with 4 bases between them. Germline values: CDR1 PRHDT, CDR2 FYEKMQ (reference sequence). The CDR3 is CASSFLDTQYF. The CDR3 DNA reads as TGTGCCAGCAGCTTCTTGGATACGCAGTATTTT. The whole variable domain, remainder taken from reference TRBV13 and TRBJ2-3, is AAGVIQSPRHLIKEKRETATLKCYPIPRHDTVYWYQQGPGQDPQFLISFYEKMQSDKGSIPDRFSAQQFSDYHSELNMSSLELGDSALYFCASSFLDTQYFGPGTRLTVL.

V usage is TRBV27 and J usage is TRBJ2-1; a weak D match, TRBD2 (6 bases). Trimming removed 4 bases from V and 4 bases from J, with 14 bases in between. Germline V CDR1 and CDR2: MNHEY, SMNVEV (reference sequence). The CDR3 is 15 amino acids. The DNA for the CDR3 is TGTGCCAGCAGTTCATCGGGAGTGGGATACAATGAGCAGTTCTTC. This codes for CASSSSGVGYNEQFF.

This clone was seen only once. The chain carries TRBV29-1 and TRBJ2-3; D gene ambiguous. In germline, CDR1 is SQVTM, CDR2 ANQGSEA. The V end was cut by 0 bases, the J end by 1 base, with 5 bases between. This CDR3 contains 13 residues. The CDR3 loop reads CSVEEQGTDTQYF. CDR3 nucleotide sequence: TGCAGCGTTGAAGAGCAGGGCACAGATACGCAGTATTTT.